The clone carrying this T cell receptor beta chain was counted only a few times. The record originates from a study of low-dose radiotherapy and immunotherapy resistance in tumors. Study-level information: Participants in Cohort 1 were administered 0.5 Gy per fraction at 2-week intervals, to a cumulative dose of 6.5 Gy. Individuals in Cohort 2 had 1 Gy per fraction every two weeks, adding up to 13 Gy over 26 weeks.

The germline gives CDR1 DFQATT, CDR2 SNEGSKA (reference sequence). The CDR3 is made up of 12 amino acids. The V and J ends lost 3 bases and 0 bases respectively, with 5 bases between them. Both TCRalpha and TCRbeta chains were reverse transcribed with V-gene-specific primers. For amplifying TCRs, the PCR ran for 15 to 20 cycles with Phusion, which was used together with a constant-region primer and the adapter on the V primers. A single record per CDR3 protein comes from TCRdb applying MiXCR to the reads. Among roughly 10,000 distinct CDR3 sequences listed, over 55% were seen once. The chain has TRBV20-1 and TRBJ2-5; D gene ambiguous. This clonotype was sampled from a human donor with advanced metastatic prostate, ovarian, gallbladder or colorectal cancer (not recorded which). This table probably holds off-target reads from a library built for another chain. The CDR3 sequence is CSASHNQETQYF. CDR3 DNA sequence: TGCAGTGCTAGCCACAACCAAGAGACCCAGTACTTC.